These 22 T cell receptor beta chains were all obtained from the same sample, sequenced in a study of cytomegalovirus exposure and HLA in healthy donors. Both 60 Vbeta primers and 13 Jbeta primers went into the PCR. Assay used: immunoSEQ multiplex PCR; TCRdb lists only in-frame clones, some missing. This sample carries a few hundred thousand clones, less than 85% of them seen once, and the ten largest clones take 0.22%. The sequenced sample was PBMCs. These receptors were collected from a girl aged 2 to 9 in good health and CMV-seronegative.

The chain joins TRBV14 to TRBJ2-1, with 7 bases aligning to TRBD1. CDR1 and CDR2 (germline): SGHDN, FVKESK. The CDR3 covers 14 residues. The V gene end was trimmed by 4 bases and the J gene end by 6 bases; junction bases not matched to a gene: 6. The CDR3 DNA reads TGTGCCAGCAGCCTACAGGGGCCATTCAATGAGCAGTTCTTC. Translating gives CASSLQGPFNEQFF. The full variable domain, completed using reference TRBV14 and TRBJ2-1, is EAGVTQFPSHSVIEKGQTVTLRCDPISGHDNLYWYRRVMGKEIKFLLHFVKESKQDESGMPNNRFLAERTGGTYSTLKVQPAELEDSGVYFCASSLQGPFNEQFFGPGTRLTVL.

The V call is TRBV10-3, the J call TRBJ2-2; D is ambiguous. V was cut by 10 bases and J by 2 bases, with 11 bases left in between. CDR3 length: 13 amino acids. The germline CDR1 and CDR2 sequences are ENHRY and SYGVKD. The CDR3 sequence is CATLSPNTGELFF. CDR3 bases: TGTGCCACCTTATCCCCCAACACCGGGGAGCTGTTTTTT.

The chain links TRBV30 to TRBJ2-1; possible D gene TRBD1, 8 bases. CDR3 length: 12 amino acids. Trimming took 3 bases from V and 13 from J, leaving 16 bases between them. Germline V gives CDR1 GTSNPN, CDR2 SVGIG (reference sequence). The DNA of the CDR3 is TGTGCCTGGAGCAGGGGGCGGGAGCAACAGTTCTTC. This translates into CAWSRGREQQFF.

This sequence joins TRBV6-6 and TRBJ2-5, with 12 bases that match TRBD2. Germline assignment: CDR1 MNHNY and CDR2 SVGAGI (reference sequence). V dropped 6 bases and J dropped 5; count of bases not matched to a gene: 7. The CDR3 has 15 residues. The CDR3 loop reads CASRPSGGGGETQYF. DNA for the CDR3: TGTGCCAGCAGGCCTAGCGGGGGGGGCGGGGAGACCCAGTACTTC.

The V and J genes are TRBV6-5 and TRBJ2-5; 10 bases match TRBD1. Germline loops: CDR1 MNHEY, CDR2 SVGAGI. CDR3 size: 14 residues. The junction had 5 bases not matched to a gene; V was cut back by 5 bases and J by 5 bases. The CDR3 spells CASSTTGGWETQYF. The CDR3 bases are TGTGCCAGCAGTACGACAGGGGGCTGGGAGACCCAGTACTTC.

This chain uses TRBV6-1 with TRBJ2-7; D might be TRBD1 (5 bases). This CDR3 contains 12 residues. With 1 base removed from V and 5 bases from J, the gap between germline ends came to 6 bases. Per germline, CDR1 MNHNS and CDR2 SASEGT. CDR3 nucleotides: TGTGCCAGCAGTGAAGGGGGCCACGAGCAGTACTTC. Its protein is CASSEGGHEQYF.

This chain connects TRBV7-2 to TRBJ2-5, with 14 bases identical to TRBD2. This CDR3 has 16 residues. V trimming: 5 bases; J trimming: 4 bases; junction bases outside the gene matches: 6. The V gene's germline CDR1 is SGHTA and CDR2 FQGNSA. The CDR3 DNA follows: TGTGCCAGCAGCCACCGGACTAGCGGGAGGACAGAGACCCAGTACTTC. As protein: CASSHRTSGRTETQYF.

This clone was counted only a few times. The genes are TRBV30 and TRBJ1-3; D is perhaps TRBD1 (5 bases). The germline gives CDR1 GTSNPN, CDR2 SVGIG (reference sequence). Trimming left V 0 bases short and J 1 base short, with 16 bases between. The CDR3 runs 17 residues. The CDR3 bases are TGTGCCTGGAGTGTGCGCGGGGGAGTCTTATCTGGAAACACCATATATTTT. This encodes CAWSVRGGVLSGNTIYF.

This chain connects TRBV20-1 to TRBJ1-1, with D possibly TRBD1 on 5 matching bases. The CDR3 has 11 amino acids. CDR1 is DFQATT and CDR2 is SNEGSKA in the germline V gene (reference sequence). V was cut by 7 bases and J by 2 bases, with 8 bases left in between. CDR3 DNA: TGCAGTGGGGGGGTAAACACTGAAGCTTTCTTT. Its protein product is CSGGVNTEAFF.

The chain joins TRBV5-4 to TRBJ2-1, with a tentative D call TRBD2 (5 bases). The germline V and J ends were trimmed by 4 bases and 6 bases, with 20 bases remaining between them. Looked up from germline, CDR1 is SGHNT and CDR2 is YYREEE (reference sequence). The CDR3 is 16 residues long. The CDR3 region has the DNA TGTGCCAGCAGCGCCCAAAGCTTACGGGATGGCAATGAGCAGTTCTTC. It yields the protein CASSAQSLRDGNEQFF. Full variable domain (remainder filled in from reference TRBV5-4 and TRBJ2-1): ETGVTQSPTHLIKTRGQQVTLRCSSQSGHNTVSWYQQALGQGPQFIFQYYREEENGRGNFPPRFSGLQFPNYSSELNVNALELDDSALYLCASSAQSLRDGNEQFFGPGTRLTVL.

The chain combines TRBV5-4 with TRBJ2-5; 12 bases fit TRBD2. The germline V gene encodes CDR1 SGHNT and CDR2 YYREEE (reference sequence). The V and J ends lost 4 bases and 2 bases, in that order; junction bases with no gene match: 9. This CDR3 has 17 amino acids. CDR3 coding DNA: TGTGCCAGCAGCCACGTACTAGCGGGGGGTCATCAAGAGACCCAGTACTTC. Translating gives CASSHVLAGGHQETQYF. Using reference TRBV5-4 and TRBJ2-5 for the parts outside the CDR3, the full variable domain is ETGVTQSPTHLIKTRGQQVTLRCSSQSGHNTVSWYQQALGQGPQFIFQYYREEENGRGNFPPRFSGLQFPNYSSELNVNALELDDSALYLCASSHVLAGGHQETQYFGPGTRLLVL.

The chain recombines TRBV29-1 with TRBJ2-1; 9 bases line up with TRBD1. V gave up 4 bases and J gave up 5 bases; unmatched junction bases: 3. Germline V CDR1 and CDR2: SQVTM, ANQGSEA. This CDR3 has 13 residues. CDR3 bases: TGCAGCGTTGGACAGGGGGACCACAATGAGCAGTTCTTC. The encoded protein is CSVGQGDHNEQFF.

The chain joins TRBV19 to TRBJ2-7; TRBD2 might be the D (6 bases). V was clipped by 10 bases and J by 2 bases, with 15 bases between them. This CDR3 has 13 amino acids. CDR1 and CDR2 from the germline V gene are LNHDA and SQIVND (reference sequence). The CDR3 loop reads CATRDLATYEQYF. CDR3 nucleotide sequence: TGTGCCACCCGGGACTTAGCGACCTACGAGCAGTACTTC.

The chain combines TRBV19 with TRBJ2-3; D remains ambiguous. This CDR3 has 15 amino acids. The V end lost 3 bases, the J end lost 2 bases, and 12 bases lay between the germline ends. Germline V gene lookup returns CDR1 LNHDA and CDR2 SQIVND (reference sequence). The CDR3 DNA is TGTGCCAGTAGTATTGGGCTCTCGTCCACAGATACGCAGTATTTT. Its protein product is CASSIGLSSTDTQYF.

This clone was found once. The V call is TRBV19, the J call TRBJ1-1; no reliable D call. CDR1 and CDR2 from the germline V gene are LNHDA and SQIVND (reference sequence). The CDR3 contains 13 residues. Trimming pared 6 bases from V and 1 base from J, leaving 9 bases between. CDR3 sequence reads: CASSDRGNTEAFF. The CDR3 DNA sequence: TGTGCCAGTAGCGATAGAGGGAACACTGAAGCTTTCTTT. Combining the CDR3 with reference TRBV19 and TRBJ1-1 gives the whole variable domain DGGITQSPKYLFRKEGQNVTLSCEQNLNHDAMYWYRQDPGQGLRLIYYSQIVNDFQKGDIAEGYSVSREKKESFPLTVTSAQKNPTAFYLCASSDRGNTEAFFGQGTRLTVV.

The genes are TRBV7-3 and TRBJ2-3, with 9 nucleotides matching TRBD2. This CDR3 has 17 residues. The junction had 15 bases not matched to a gene; V was cut back by 5 bases and J by 6 bases. Looked up from germline, CDR1 is SGHTA and CDR2 is FQGTGA. The CDR3 here is CASSPRGFSGGRDTQYF. The CDR3 nucleotides are TGTGCCAGCAGCCCACGGGGTTTTAGCGGGGGACGGGATACGCAGTATTTT.

This clone was observed a few times. The chain recombines TRBV29-1 with TRBJ1-2; D possibly corresponds to TRBD1 (5 bases). V shed 6 bases and J shed 1 base, with 6 bases lying between them. The CDR3 has 11 amino acids. Per the germline V gene, CDR1 is SQVTM and CDR2 is ANQGSEA. In nucleotides, the CDR3 is TGCAGCGTGGGGGGTAACTATGGCTACACCTTC. The encoded protein is CSVGGNYGYTF.

The chain employs TRBV5-1 and TRBJ2-5; the D is unclear. CDR1 and CDR2 from the germline V gene are SGHRS and YFSETQ. This CDR3 has 14 residues. Trimming left V 0 bases short and J 1 base short, with 7 bases between. DNA for the CDR3: TGCGCCAGCAGCTTGGATACGGGCCAAGAGACCCAGTACTTC. This encodes CASSLDTGQETQYF. Combining the CDR3 with reference TRBV5-1 and TRBJ2-5 gives the whole variable domain KAGVTQTPRYLIKTRGQQVTLSCSPISGHRSVSWYQQTPGQGLQFLFEYFSETQRNKGNFPGRFSGRQFSNSRSEMNVSTLELGDSALYLCASSLDTGQETQYFGPGTRLLVL.

The genes are TRBV19 and TRBJ1-3; TRBD1 is a possible D gene (5 bases). This CDR3 has 15 amino acids. CDR1 is LNHDA and CDR2 is SQIVND in the germline V gene (reference sequence). Trimming left V 3 bases short and J 1 base short, with 10 bases between. The CDR3 reads CASSMGRNSGNTIYF. DNA of the CDR3: TGTGCCAGTAGTATGGGGCGGAATTCTGGAAACACCATATATTTT.

The V call is TRBV10-3, the J call TRBJ2-2; 9 bases agree with TRBD2. The V gene's germline CDR1 is ENHRY and CDR2 SYGVKD. The CDR3 is 19 residues long. Losses at the gene ends were 8 bases for V and 2 bases for J; bases not matched to a gene: 18. The CDR3 is CAIYVSPAGGIHNTGELFF. CDR3 nucleotides: TGTGCCATCTATGTATCCCCAGCGGGAGGAATTCATAACACCGGGGAGCTGTTTTTT.

The chain employs TRBV5-4 and TRBJ2-1, with a weak D call TRBD1 (6 bases). This CDR3 comprises 13 residues. Trimming stripped 3 bases from V and 6 bases from J, with 10 bases between. From germline, CDR1 is SGHNT and CDR2 YYREEE (reference sequence). CDR3 region: CASSSGHPNEQFF. As DNA, the CDR3 is TGTGCCAGCAGCTCGGGACACCCCAATGAGCAGTTCTTC.

The J gene is TRBJ2-1, the V gene TRBV5-1; TRBD1 matches 7 bases. The V and J ends lost 7 bases and 6 bases, in that order; junction bases with no gene match: 7. The germline V gene encodes CDR1 SGHRS and CDR2 YFSETQ. The CDR3 contains 13 residues. The CDR3 DNA is TGCGCCAGCTTCGGGACAGAAGCCAATGAGCAGTTCTTC. It codes for CASFGTEANEQFF.